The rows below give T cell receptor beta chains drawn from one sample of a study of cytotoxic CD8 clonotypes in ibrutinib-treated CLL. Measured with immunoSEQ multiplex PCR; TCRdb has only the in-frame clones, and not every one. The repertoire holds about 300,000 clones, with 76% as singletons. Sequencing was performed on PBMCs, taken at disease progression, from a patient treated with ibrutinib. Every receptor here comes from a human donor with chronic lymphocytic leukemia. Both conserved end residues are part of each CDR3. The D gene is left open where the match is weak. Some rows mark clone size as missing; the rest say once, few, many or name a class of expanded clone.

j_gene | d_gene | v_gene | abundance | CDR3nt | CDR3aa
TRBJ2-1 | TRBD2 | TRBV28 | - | TGTGCCAGCAGCCCAAGACTAGCGGGAGACTCCTATGAGCAGTTCTTC | CASSPRLAGDSYEQFF
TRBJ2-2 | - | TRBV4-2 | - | TGTGCCAGCAGCCAAGCGGTAGGGGATATAAACACCGGGGAGCTGTTTTTT | CASSQAVGDINTGELFF
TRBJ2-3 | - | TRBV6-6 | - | TGTGCCAGCAGCGACCGCAGGGAAGAGGGCACAGATACGCAGTATTTT | CASSDRREEGTDTQYF
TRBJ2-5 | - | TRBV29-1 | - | TGCAGCGTTGATTTAGGACGGCAAGAGACCCAGTACTTC | CSVDLGRQETQYF
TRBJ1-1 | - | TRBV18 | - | TGTGCCAGCTCAACTCGACAGGTCGGAACTGAAGCTTTCTTT | CASSTRQVGTEAFF
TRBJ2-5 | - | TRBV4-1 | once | TGCGCCAGCAGCCAAGAAAGTTCGGCAGGGCGAGGGGAGACCCAGTACTTC | CASSQESSAGRGETQYF
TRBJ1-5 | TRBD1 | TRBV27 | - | TGTGCCAGCAGCCCGGACAGGGCTAGCAATCAGCCCCAGCATTTT | CASSPDRASNQPQHF
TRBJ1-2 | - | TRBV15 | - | TGTGCCACCAGCAGAGATCCAGGACAGCTCGTGGAAGGCTACACCTTC | CATSRDPGQLVEGYTF
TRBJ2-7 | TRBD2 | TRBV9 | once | TGTGCCAGCAGCGTAGTAACTAGCGGGGGTTACGAGCAGTACTTC | CASSVVTSGGYEQYF
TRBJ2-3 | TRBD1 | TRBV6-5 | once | TGTGCCAGCATTCGGACAGGGGAGGATACGCAGTATTTT | CASIRTGEDTQYF
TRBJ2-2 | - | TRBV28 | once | TGTGCCAGCAGTTTACGGCGGAACACCGGGGAGCTGTTTTTT | CASSLRRNTGELFF
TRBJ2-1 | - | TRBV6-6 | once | TGTGCCAGCGATGGGGGGGCAAATGAGCAGTTCTTC | CASDGGANEQFF
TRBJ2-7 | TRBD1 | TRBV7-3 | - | TGTGCCAGCAGCAAAACCGGGACAGGGGTGGTATACGAGCAGTACTTC | CASSKTGTGVVYEQYF